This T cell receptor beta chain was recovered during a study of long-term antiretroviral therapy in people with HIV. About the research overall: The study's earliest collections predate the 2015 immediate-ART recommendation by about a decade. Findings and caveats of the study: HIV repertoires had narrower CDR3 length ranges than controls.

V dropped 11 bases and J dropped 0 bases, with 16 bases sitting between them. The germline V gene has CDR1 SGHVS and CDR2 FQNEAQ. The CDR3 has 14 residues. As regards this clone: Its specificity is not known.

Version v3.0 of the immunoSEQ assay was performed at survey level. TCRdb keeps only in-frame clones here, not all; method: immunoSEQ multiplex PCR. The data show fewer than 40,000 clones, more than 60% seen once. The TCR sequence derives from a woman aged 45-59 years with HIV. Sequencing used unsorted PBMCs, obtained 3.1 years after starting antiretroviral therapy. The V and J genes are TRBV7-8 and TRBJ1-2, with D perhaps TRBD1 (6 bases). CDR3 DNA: TGTGCCTCCTCAGGGGCCAAGGCTAACTATGGCTACACCTTC. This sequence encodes CASSGAKANYGYTF.